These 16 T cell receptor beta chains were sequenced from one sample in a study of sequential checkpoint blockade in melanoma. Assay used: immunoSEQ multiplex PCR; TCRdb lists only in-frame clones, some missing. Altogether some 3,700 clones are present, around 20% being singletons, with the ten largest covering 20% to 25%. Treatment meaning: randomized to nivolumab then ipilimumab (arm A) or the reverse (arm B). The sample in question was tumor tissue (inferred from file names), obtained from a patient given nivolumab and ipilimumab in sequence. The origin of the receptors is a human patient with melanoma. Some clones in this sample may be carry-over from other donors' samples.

The CDR3 here is CASSFQPSGANVLTF. The CDR3 region has the DNA TGTGCCAGCAGCTTCCAGCCCTCTGGGGCCAACGTCCTGACTTTC. The chain is built from TRBV11-3 and TRBJ2-6, with unresolved D. The CDR3 sequence is 15 residues long. Germline lookup yields CDR1 SGHNT and CDR2 YENEEA. V dropped 3 bases and J dropped 0 bases, with 6 bases sitting between them.

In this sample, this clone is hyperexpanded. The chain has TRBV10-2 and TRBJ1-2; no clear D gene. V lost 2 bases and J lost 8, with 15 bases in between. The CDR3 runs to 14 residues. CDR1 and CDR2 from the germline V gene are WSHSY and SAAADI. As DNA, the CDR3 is TGCGCCAGCAGTGAGACGACCGGCTTGTGGGGCTACACCTTC. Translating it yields CASSETTGLWGYTF.

The CDR3 DNA follows: TGTGCCAGCTCACCTTTCAGCGGGGGGGCCCGGACCGGGGAGCTGTTTTTT. Its translation is CASSPFSGGARTGELFF. The chain uses TRBV18 and TRBJ2-2, with 10 positions matching TRBD2. J lost 5 bases, V lost 3 bases, and 9 bases had no gene match. CDR1 and CDR2 (germline): KGHSH, LQKENI. The CDR3 has 17 residues.

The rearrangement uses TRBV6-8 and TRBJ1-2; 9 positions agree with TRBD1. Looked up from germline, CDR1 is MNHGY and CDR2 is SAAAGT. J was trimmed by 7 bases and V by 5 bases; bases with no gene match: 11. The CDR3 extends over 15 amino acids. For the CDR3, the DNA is TGTGCCAGCAGTCCCCGGTGGACAGGGGAGGCTGGCTACACCTTC. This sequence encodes CASSPRWTGEAGYTF.

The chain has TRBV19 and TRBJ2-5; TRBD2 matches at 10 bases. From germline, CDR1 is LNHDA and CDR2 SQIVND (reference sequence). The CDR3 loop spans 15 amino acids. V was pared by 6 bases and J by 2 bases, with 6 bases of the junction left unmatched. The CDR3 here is CASRVTSGVQETQYF. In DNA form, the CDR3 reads TGTGCCAGTAGAGTAACTAGCGGGGTTCAAGAGACCCAGTACTTC.

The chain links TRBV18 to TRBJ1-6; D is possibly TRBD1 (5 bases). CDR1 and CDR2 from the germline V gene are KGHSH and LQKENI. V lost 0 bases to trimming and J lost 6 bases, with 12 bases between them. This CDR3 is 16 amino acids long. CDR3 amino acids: CASSPPQGVFNSPLHF. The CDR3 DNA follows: TGTGCCAGCTCACCACCGCAGGGTGTTTTTAATTCACCCCTCCACTTT.

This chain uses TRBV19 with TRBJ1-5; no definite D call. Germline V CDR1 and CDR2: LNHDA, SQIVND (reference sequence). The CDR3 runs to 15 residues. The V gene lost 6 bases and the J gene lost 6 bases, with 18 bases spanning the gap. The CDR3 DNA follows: TGTGCCAGTAGGCAACCAAAGGGTTCTGGTCAGCCCCAGCATTTT. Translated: CASRQPKGSGQPQHF.

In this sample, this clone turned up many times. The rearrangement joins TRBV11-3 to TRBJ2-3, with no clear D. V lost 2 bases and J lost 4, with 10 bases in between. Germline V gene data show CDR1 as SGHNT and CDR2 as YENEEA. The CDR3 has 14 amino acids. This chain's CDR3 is CASSLNLPPDTQYF. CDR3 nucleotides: TGTGCCAGCAGCTTAAACCTCCCCCCAGATACGCAGTATTTT. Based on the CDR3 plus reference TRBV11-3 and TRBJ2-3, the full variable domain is EAGVVQSPRYKIIEKKQPVAFWCNPISGHNTLYWYLQNLGQGPELLIRYENEEAVDDSQLPKDRFSAERLKGVDSTLKIQPAELGDSAVYLCASSLNLPPDTQYFGPGTRLTVL.

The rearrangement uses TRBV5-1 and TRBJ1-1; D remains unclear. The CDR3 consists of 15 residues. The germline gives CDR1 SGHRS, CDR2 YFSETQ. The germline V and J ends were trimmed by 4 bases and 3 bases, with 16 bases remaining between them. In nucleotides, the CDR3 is TGCGCCAGCAGCGAGGGCCGAATAAAGTACACTGAAGCTTTCTTT. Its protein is CASSEGRIKYTEAFF. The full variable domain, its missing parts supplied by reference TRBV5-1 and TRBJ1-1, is KAGVTQTPRYLIKTRGQQVTLSCSPISGHRSVSWYQQTPGQGLQFLFEYFSETQRNKGNFPGRFSGRQFSNSRSEMNVSTLELGDSALYLCASSEGRIKYTEAFFGQGTRLTVV.

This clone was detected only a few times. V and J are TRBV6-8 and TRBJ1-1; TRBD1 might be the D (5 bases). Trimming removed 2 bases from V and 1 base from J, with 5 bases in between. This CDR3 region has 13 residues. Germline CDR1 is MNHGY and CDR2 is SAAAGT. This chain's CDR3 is CASSYGGNTEAFF. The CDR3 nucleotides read TGTGCCAGCAGTTACGGGGGGAACACTGAAGCTTTCTTT.

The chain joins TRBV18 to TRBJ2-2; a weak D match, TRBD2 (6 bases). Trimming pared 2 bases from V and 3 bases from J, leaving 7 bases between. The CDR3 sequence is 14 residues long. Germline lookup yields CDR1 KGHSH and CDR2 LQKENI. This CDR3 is CASSPGGDTGELFF. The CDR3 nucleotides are TGTGCCAGCTCACCAGGCGGGGACACCGGGGAGCTGTTTTTT.

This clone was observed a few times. DNA of the CDR3: TGTGCCAGTAGTCCCCTCCCAATGACCTACAATGAGCAGTTCTTC. Its translation is CASSPLPMTYNEQFF. J is TRBJ2-1 and V is TRBV19; no definite D call. Germline CDR1 LNHDA, CDR2 SQIVND (reference sequence). This CDR3 is built from 15 residues. Trimming left V 5 bases short and J 2 bases short, with 13 bases between.

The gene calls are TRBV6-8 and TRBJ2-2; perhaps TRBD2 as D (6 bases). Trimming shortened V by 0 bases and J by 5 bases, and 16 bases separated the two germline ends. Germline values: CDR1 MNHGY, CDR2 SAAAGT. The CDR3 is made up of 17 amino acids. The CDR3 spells CASSYSRDSPGTGELFF. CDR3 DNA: TGTGCCAGCAGTTACTCCAGGGACTCGCCGGGAACCGGGGAGCTGTTTTTT.

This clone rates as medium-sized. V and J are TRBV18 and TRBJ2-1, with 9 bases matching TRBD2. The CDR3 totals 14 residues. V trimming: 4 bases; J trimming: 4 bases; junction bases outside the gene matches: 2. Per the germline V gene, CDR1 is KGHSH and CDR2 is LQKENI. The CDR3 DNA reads TGTGCCAGCTCACGTAGCGGGGGTTACAATGAGCAGTTCTTC. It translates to CASSRSGGYNEQFF. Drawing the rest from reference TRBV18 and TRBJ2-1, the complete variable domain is NAGVMQNPRHLVRRRGQEARLRCSPMKGHSHVYWYRQLPEEGLKFMVYLQKENIIDESGMPKERFSAEFPKEGPSILRIQQVVRGDSAAYFCASSRSGGYNEQFFGPGTRLTVL.

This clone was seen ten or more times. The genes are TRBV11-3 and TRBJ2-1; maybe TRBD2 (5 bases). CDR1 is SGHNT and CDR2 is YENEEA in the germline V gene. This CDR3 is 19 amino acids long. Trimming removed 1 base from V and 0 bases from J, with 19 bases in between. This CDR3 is CASSLVSPLAESSYNEQFF. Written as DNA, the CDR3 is TGTGCCAGCAGCTTAGTATCCCCCCTAGCCGAGAGCTCCTACAATGAGCAGTTCTTC.

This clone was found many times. CDR3 loop: CASSWRPGTGTYGYTF. Here the CDR3 DNA reads TGTGCCAGCAGCTGGCGACCTGGGACAGGGACCTATGGCTACACCTTC. The J gene is TRBJ1-2, the V gene TRBV11-3; 9 positions agree with TRBD1. Trimming at V came to 4 bases and at J to 4 bases, leaving 10 bases not matched to a gene. This CDR3 comprises 16 residues. The V gene's germline CDR1 is SGHNT and CDR2 YENEEA.